This entry lists 13 T cell receptor beta chains sequenced from one sample in a study of blood T cell repertoires in COVID-19. Profiling relied on immunoSEQ multiplex PCR, and the TCRdb table lists in-frame clones only, not all of them. The table shows some 290,000 clones, with about 86% occurring only once. Specimen: peripheral blood. Source of these receptors: a woman between 25 and 40 years old with COVID-19, enrolled during active disease.

V is TRBV27 and J is TRBJ1-5; D remains ambiguous. The CDR3 runs 11 residues. With 6 bases removed from V and 7 bases from J, the gap between germline ends came to 7 bases. Germline V gene lookup returns CDR1 MNHEY and CDR2 SMNVEV (reference sequence). The CDR3 is CASRGSQPQHF. The CDR3, as DNA: TGTGCCAGCAGGGGGAGCCAGCCCCAGCATTTT.

CDR3 sequence: CASSTGDYGYTF. The CDR3 nucleotides are TGTGCCAGCAGCACAGGAGACTATGGCTACACCTTC. The rearrangement links TRBV28 to TRBJ1-2, with a weak D call TRBD1 (5 bases). Germline CDR1 and CDR2: MDHEN and SYDVKM. The CDR3 runs 12 residues. Trimming stripped 6 bases from V and 3 bases from J, with 8 bases between.

This clone was seen more than once but under ten times. CDR3 sequence: CASSEARGLNTGELFF. The CDR3 DNA is TGTGCCAGCAGTGAAGCCCGCGGACTGAACACCGGGGAGCTGTTTTTT. The chain uses TRBV6-1 and TRBJ2-2; TRBD2 might be the D (5 bases). Trimming took off 0 bases at V and 1 base at J, with 9 bases between the two ends. The CDR3 covers 16 residues. Germline V gene lookup returns CDR1 MNHNS and CDR2 SASEGT.

The gene calls are TRBV6-5 and TRBJ1-2, with TRBD1 identical over 8 bases. V shed 6 bases, J shed 8 bases, and the junction held 8 bases outside the gene matches. This CDR3 has 13 amino acids. The germline V gene has CDR1 MNHEY and CDR2 SVGAGI. The CDR3 sequence is CASRPGQVRGYTF. The CDR3 nucleotides are TGTGCCAGCAGACCGGGACAGGTGCGGGGCTACACCTTC.

This sequence joins TRBV18 and TRBJ1-3, with TRBD1 identical over 10 bases. CDR3 size: 14 residues. V was clipped by 6 bases and J by 6 bases; unmatched bases: 5. Germline-derived CDR1 and CDR2 are KGHSH and LQKENI. The CDR3 loop is CASSPGQGVNTIYF. In DNA, the CDR3 is TGTGCCAGCTCCCCCGGACAGGGGGTAAACACCATATATTTT.

The chain employs TRBV30 and TRBJ1-1; no reliable D call. The CDR3 totals 15 residues. CDR1 and CDR2 from the germline V gene are GTSNPN and SVGIG (reference sequence). Trimming shortened V by 0 bases and J by 1 base, and 12 bases separated the two germline ends. CDR3 protein: CAWSVRVPRNTEAFF. The CDR3 region has the DNA TGTGCCTGGAGTGTACGTGTTCCGAGGAACACTGAAGCTTTCTTT.

This chain connects TRBV2 to TRBJ1-5, with a weak D call TRBD1 (6 bases). Germline lookup yields CDR1 SNHLY and CDR2 FYNNEI. CDR3 length: 17 amino acids. The ends were cut back, 5 bases at V and 8 bases at J, with 25 bases in the middle. The chain's CDR3 is CASSQNGVGADRKPQHF. The CDR3 DNA reads as TGTGCCAGCAGTCAAAATGGGGTGGGGGCGGACAGAAAGCCCCAGCATTTT.

The rearrangement uses TRBV4-1 and TRBJ2-7, with 10 bases aligning to TRBD1. Trimming removed 3 bases from V and 4 bases from J; junction bases left unmatched: 9. The CDR3 extends over 16 amino acids. Germline V gene sequence: CDR1 MGHRA, CDR2 YSYEKL. In DNA, the CDR3 is TGCGCCAGCAGCCATACCCGGGACAGGGGTGAATACGAGCAGTACTTC. This translates into CASSHTRDRGEYEQYF.

J is TRBJ2-2 and V is TRBV25-1; D not resolved. Trimming took off 4 bases at V and 6 bases at J, with 6 bases between the two ends. This CDR3 is built from 12 residues. Germline V gene sequence: CDR1 MGHDK, CDR2 SYGVNS. The CDR3 sequence: CASSGHPGELFF. CDR3 sequence (DNA): TGTGCCAGCAGTGGACACCCCGGGGAGCTGTTTTTT.

This clone was detected a few times. The chain has TRBV3-1 (or the pseudogene TRBV3-2) and TRBJ2-2; 10 bases are shared with TRBD1. V trimming: 4 bases; J trimming: 5 bases; junction bases outside the gene matches: 7. This CDR3 has 16 residues. The germline gives CDR1 LGHDT, CDR2 YNNKEL (reference sequence). In nucleotides, the CDR3 is TGTGCCAGCAGCCCCAAGCCGGGACAGGGGACCGGGGAGCTGTTTTTT. Encoded protein: CASSPKPGQGTGELFF.

The V call is TRBV5-1, the J call TRBJ1-5; TRBD1 might be the D (5 bases). V was shortened by 4 bases and J by 5 bases, with 13 bases between the two germline ends. The CDR3 is made up of 14 amino acids. Germline V gives CDR1 SGHRS, CDR2 YFSETQ. The CDR3 reads CASSPSGRYQPQHF. The DNA for the CDR3 is TGCGCCAGCAGCCCCTCAGGGAGGTATCAGCCCCAGCATTTT.

This chain joins TRBV7-6 and TRBJ2-2; D is ambiguous. The V and J ends lost 2 bases and 1 base respectively, with 8 bases between them. CDR1 SGHVS and CDR2 FNYEAQ come from the germline V gene. The CDR3 extends over 15 amino acids. CDR3 bases: TGTGCCAGCAGCTTATACCCAGGGAACACCGGGGAGCTGTTTTTT. Residues: CASSLYPGNTGELFF.

The sample holds one count of this clone. The chain joins TRBV11-2 to TRBJ1-2; TRBD1 aligns across 7 bases. The CDR3 runs to 14 residues. Germline V gene data show CDR1 as SGHAT and CDR2 as FQNNGV. V was clipped by 5 bases and J by 10 bases; unmatched bases: 13. The CDR3 reads CASSRRETGTIYTF. DNA for the CDR3: TGTGCCAGCAGCCGCAGGGAGACAGGGACCATCTACACCTTC.